The present entry profiles one TCR beta chain with its context. Its antigen remains unidentified. Sample-barcoded 5' priming and a J-beta primer mix drove a second PCR of roughly 7 to 11 cycles. TCRdb itself ran the 5' RACE reads through MiXCR, one entry per CDR3 protein. There are over a million distinct CDR3 sequences in the sample; around 55% occur only once, and under 8.5% lies in the top ten. Germline loops: CDR1 MGHRA, CDR2 YSYEKL. The V and J ends lost 0 bases and 2 bases respectively, with 10 bases between them. CDR3 size: 15 residues. This entry belongs to a study of blood T cells in healthy people across ages. The study's findings and limits: Unknown CMV status may confound age-related changes in expanded clones. One million T cells yielded diversity estimates that were considered underestimates. Aged donors had fewer naive CD4+ cells and lower diversity than long-lived donors.

In terms of origin and age, donors were healthy Caucasian individuals from Russia aged roughly 6 to 95. The chain combines TRBV4-1 with TRBJ1-2; D possibly corresponds to TRBD1 (5 bases). This clonotype was obtained from a man younger than 35 in good health. The sample consisted of blood. CDR3 nucleotides: TGCGCCAGCAGCCAAGACGGGGGGGGAAACTATGGCTACACCTTC. Translation gives CASSQDGGGNYGYTF.